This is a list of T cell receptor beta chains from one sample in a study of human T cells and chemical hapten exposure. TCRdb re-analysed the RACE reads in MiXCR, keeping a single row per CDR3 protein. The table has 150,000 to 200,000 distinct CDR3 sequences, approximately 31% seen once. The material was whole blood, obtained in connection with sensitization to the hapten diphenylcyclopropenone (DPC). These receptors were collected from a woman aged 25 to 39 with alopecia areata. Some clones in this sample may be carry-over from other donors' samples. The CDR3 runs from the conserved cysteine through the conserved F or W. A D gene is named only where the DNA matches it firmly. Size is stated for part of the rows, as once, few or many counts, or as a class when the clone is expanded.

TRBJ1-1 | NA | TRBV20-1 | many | TGCAGTGCTAGCCAAATAACAGGAAACACTGAAGCTTTCTTT | CSASQITGNTEAFF
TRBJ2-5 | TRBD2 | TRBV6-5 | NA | TGTGCCAGCAGCGGGGGGGGGACCCAGTACTTC | CASSGGGTQYF
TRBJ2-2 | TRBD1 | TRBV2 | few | TGTGCCAGCAGAACCGGGACAGGGGGATCCACCGGGGAGCTGTTTTTT | CASRTGTGGSTGELFF
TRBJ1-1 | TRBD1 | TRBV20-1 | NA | TGCAGTGCTTCCGGGACAGGGGCCACGAACACTGAAGCTTTCTTT | CSASGTGATNTEAFF
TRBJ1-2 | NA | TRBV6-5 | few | TGTGCCAGCAGTGGGACGGGGATCGGTGGCTACACCTTC | CASSGTGIGGYTF
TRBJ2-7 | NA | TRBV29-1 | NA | TGCAGCGTTGGGTCCCCTCGCCTCGAGCGGCGGGACTACGAGCAGTACTTC | CSVGSPRLERRDYEQYF
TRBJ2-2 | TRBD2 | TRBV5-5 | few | TGTGCCAGCAGCTCTAGCGGGGGGGCATACACCGGGGAGCTGTTTTTT | CASSSSGGAYTGELFF
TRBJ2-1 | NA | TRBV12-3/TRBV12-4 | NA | TGTGCCAGCAGTAAGAATGAGCAGTTCTTC | CASSKNEQFF
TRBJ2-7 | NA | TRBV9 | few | TGTGCCAGCAGCGTAGACTCGGGGGCCTCCTACGAGCAGTACTTC | CASSVDSGASYEQYF
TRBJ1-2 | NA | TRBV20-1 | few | TGCAGTGCTAAAATTGCAGAAAACTATGGCTACACCTTC | CSAKIAENYGYTF
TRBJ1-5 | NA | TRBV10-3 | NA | TGTGCCATCAGTGAGTCTCACAGAATAGATCAGCCCCAGCATTTT | CAISESHRIDQPQHF
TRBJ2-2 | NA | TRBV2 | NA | TGTGCCAGCAGTGTGGACAGGAACACCGGGGAGCTGTTTTTT | CASSVDRNTGELFF
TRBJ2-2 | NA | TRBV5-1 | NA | TGCGCCAGCAGCCCTACCCCGGGGGAGCTGTTTTTT | CASSPTPGELFF
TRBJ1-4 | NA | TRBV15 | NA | TGTGCCATCAGGCGAGGGAACTCCGCAACTAATGAAAAACTGTTTTTT | CAIRRGNSATNEKLFF
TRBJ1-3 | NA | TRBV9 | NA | TGTGCCAGCAGCGTAGGGGCCGCCTCGACTGGAAACACCATATATTTT | CASSVGAASTGNTIYF
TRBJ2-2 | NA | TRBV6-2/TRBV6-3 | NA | TGTGCCAGCAGTTACGAGGCAGGCCACTTCACCGGGGAGCTGTTTTTT | CASSYEAGHFTGELFF
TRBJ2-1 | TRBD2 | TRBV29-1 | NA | TGCAGCGCCGAGGCCCTAGCGGGAGGGAACAATGAGCAGTTCTTC | CSAEALAGGNNEQFF
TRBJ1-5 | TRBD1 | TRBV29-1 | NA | TGCAGCGTTGGAACAGGGGTCAATCAGCCCCAGCATTTT | CSVGTGVNQPQHF
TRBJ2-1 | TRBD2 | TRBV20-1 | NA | TGCAGTGCTAGAGATCGACCGGGACTAGCTTCAAATGAGCAGTTCTTC | CSARDRPGLASNEQFF
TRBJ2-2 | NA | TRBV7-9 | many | TGTGCCAGCAGCCCGACAATGAACACCGGGGAGCTGTTTTTT | CASSPTMNTGELFF
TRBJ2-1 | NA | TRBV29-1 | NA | TGCAGCGTTGGGGCTTCCGTGCAGTTCTTC | CSVGASVQFF
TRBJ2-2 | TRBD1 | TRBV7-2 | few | TGTGCCAGCAGCCACGGGACAGGGGCCGGGGAGCTGTTTTTT | CASSHGTGAGELFF
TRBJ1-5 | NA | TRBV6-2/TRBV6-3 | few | TGTGCCAGCAGTTTAGGGGACCGTCATAACAATCAGCCCCAGCATTTT | CASSLGDRHNNQPQHF
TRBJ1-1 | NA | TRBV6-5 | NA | TGTGCCACGCGCGAGGGGACCCCTCATCGTGGGACTGAAGCTTTCTTT | CATREGTPHRGTEAFF
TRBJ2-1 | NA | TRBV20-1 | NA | TGCAGTGCTCGCGGGACTGTGCAATTCAATGAGCAGTTCTTC | CSARGTVQFNEQFF
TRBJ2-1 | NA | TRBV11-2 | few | TGTGCCAGCAGCTTAAGGGCTAGTCTCGACTACAATGAGCAGTTCTTC | CASSLRASLDYNEQFF
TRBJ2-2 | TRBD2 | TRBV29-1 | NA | TGCAGCGTTGTGACTAGCGGGAGGCCCCCGGCCGGGGAGCTGTTTTTT | CSVVTSGRPPAGELFF
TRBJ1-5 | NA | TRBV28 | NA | TGTGCCAGCAGCTCCACCGGGAGGTTCAATCAGCCCCAGCATTTT | CASSSTGRFNQPQHF
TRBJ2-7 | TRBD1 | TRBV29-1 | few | TGCAGCGTGGCCCGAGACAGGGCCTACGAGCAGTACTTC | CSVARDRAYEQYF
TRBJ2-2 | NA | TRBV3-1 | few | TGTGCCAGCAGCCCCAACTCGAACACCGGGGAGCTGTTTTTT | CASSPNSNTGELFF
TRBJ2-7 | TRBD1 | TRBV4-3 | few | TGCGCCAGCAGCCAAGATTGGCCGGGACAGGGGGCTTACGAGCAGTACTTC | CASSQDWPGQGAYEQYF
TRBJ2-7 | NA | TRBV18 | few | TGTGCCAGCTCGCCCAACCGGGGGATTGGGTACGAGCAGTACTTC | CASSPNRGIGYEQYF
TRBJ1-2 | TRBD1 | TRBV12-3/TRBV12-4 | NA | TGTGCCAGCAGTTTTCGCCGGGACAGCCTGGAGGGCTACACCTTC | CASSFRRDSLEGYTF
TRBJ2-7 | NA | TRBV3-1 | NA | TGTGCCAGCAGCTTTACCGGGACCGACGGACTTAAGCAGTACTTC | CASSFTGTDGLKQYF
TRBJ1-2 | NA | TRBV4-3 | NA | TGCGCCAGCAGCCAAGAAGGTGAGACGATGAAAGGCTACACCTTC | CASSQEGETMKGYTF
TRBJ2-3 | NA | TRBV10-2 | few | TGCGCCAGCAGTTCGCCAGATACGCAGTATTTT | CASSSPDTQYF
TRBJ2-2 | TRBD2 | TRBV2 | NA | TGTGCCAGCAGTCGACTAGCGGGAGGGTTGCTTACCGGGGAGCTGTTTTTT | CASSRLAGGLLTGELFF
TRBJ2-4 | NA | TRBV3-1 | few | TGTGCCAGCAGCCAAGACGCCCCTAAAAACATTCAGTACTTC | CASSQDAPKNIQYF
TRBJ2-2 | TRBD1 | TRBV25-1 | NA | TGTGCCAGCAGTGTATCACAGGGGGCGAGCGGGGAGCTGTTTTTT | CASSVSQGASGELFF
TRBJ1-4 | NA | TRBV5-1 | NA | TGCGCCAGCAGCTGGAGGGGGGTAGATGAAAAACTGTTTTTT | CASSWRGVDEKLFF
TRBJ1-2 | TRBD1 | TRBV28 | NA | TGTGCCAGCAGTGTGACAGGGGGCAACTATGGCTACACCTTC | CASSVTGGNYGYTF
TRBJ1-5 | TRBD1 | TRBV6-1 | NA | TGTGCCAGCAGAAGGACAGGGGGCCTCAATCAGCCCCAGCATTTT | CASRRTGGLNQPQHF
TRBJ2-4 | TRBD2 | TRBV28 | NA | TGTGCCAGCAGCCTATTAGGGGCTGGGACTAGCGGAAACATTCAGTACTTC | CASSLLGAGTSGNIQYF
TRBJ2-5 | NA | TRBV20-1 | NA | TGCAGTGTTAGGGGCGTCAGAGAGACCCAGTACTTC | CSVRGVRETQYF
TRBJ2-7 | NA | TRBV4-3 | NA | TGCGCCAGCAGCGCGGAATCCCGGGGTGCGGCGCAGTACTTC | CASSAESRGAAQYF
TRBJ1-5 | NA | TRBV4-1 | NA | TGCGCCAGCAGCCAAGCCAGGGGTCAGCAGCCCCAGCATTTT | CASSQARGQQPQHF
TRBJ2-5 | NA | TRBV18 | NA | TGTGCCAGCTCACCAGGGACACGCCAAGAGACCCAGTACTTC | CASSPGTRQETQYF
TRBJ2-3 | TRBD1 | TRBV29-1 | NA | TGCAGCGCGACAGGGTCAGATACGCAGTATTTT | CSATGSDTQYF
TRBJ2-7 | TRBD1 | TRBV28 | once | TGTGCCAGTAGAACAGGGGCCGACCCCTACGAGCAGTACTTC | CASRTGADPYEQYF
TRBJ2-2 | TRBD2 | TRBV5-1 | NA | TGCGCCAGCAGCCTAGCGGGAGCTTCGGGCACCGGGGAGCTGTTTTTT | CASSLAGASGTGELFF
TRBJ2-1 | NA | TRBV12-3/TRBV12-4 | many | TGTGCCAGCAGTTTAACGCACGAGCAGTTCTTC | CASSLTHEQFF
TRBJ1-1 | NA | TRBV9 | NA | TGTGCCAGCAGCGTCACTTCGGGAACTGAAGCTTTCTTT | CASSVTSGTEAFF
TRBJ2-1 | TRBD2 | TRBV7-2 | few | TGTGCCAGCAGCGGGGGGACTAGCGGGCTGAGCTCCTACAATGAGCAGTTCTTC | CASSGGTSGLSSYNEQFF